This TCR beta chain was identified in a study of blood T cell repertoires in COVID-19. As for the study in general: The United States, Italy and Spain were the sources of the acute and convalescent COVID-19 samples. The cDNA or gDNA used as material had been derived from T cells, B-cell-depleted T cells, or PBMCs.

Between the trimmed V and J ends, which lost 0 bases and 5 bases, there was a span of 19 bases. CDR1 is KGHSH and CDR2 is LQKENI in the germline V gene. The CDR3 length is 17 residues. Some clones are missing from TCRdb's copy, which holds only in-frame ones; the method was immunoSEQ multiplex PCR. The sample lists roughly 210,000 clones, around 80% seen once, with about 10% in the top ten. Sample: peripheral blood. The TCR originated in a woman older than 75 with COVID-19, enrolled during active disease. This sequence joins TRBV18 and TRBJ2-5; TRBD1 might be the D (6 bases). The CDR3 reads CASSPPRQVLQRETQYF. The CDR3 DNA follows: TGTGCCAGCTCACCACCGAGACAGGTTCTACAAAGGGAGACCCAGTACTTC. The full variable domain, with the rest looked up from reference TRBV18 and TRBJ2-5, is NAGVMQNPRHLVRRRGQEARLRCSPMKGHSHVYWYRQLPEEGLKFMVYLQKENIIDESGMPKERFSAEFPKEGPSILRIQQVVRGDSAAYFCASSPPRQVLQRETQYFGPGTRLLVL.